This TCR beta chain comes out of a study of T cells in Graves' hyperthyroidism and ophthalmopathy. This clonotype was seen many times. Germline V gene data show CDR1 as MNHEY and CDR2 as SMNVEV (reference sequence). The CDR3 extends over 18 amino acids. V was shortened by 3 bases and J by 1 base, with 22 bases between the two germline ends. RNA transcripts were the template for amplifying TCR beta CDR3 regions. Researchers ran a first-round RT-PCR on the TCR CDR3 using the HTBI primer set. From the multiplex PCR reads, TCRdb called clonotypes with MiXCR, one entry per CDR3 protein. The table lists 96,000 or so distinct CDR3 sequences, roughly 56% of them singletons, with roughly 27% in the top ten.

The clonotype was recovered from a middle-aged woman with Graves' hyperthyroidism. The sequencing input was blood. J is TRBJ2-7 and V is TRBV27; a weak D match, TRBD2 (5 bases). The DNA for the CDR3 is TGTGCCAGCAGTTTCTACGTCCCCTCAAGCGGAATATCCTACGAGCAGTACTTC. Amino acids: CASSFYVPSSGISYEQYF.